This note documents a single T cell receptor beta chain sequence. This clone was seen a few times. There is no known antigen for this receptor. No base-level quality is on record; no much larger clone is a single base apart. This sample is drawn from a study of cytomegalovirus exposure and HLA in healthy donors (dated by TCRdb to the late 2010s). In terms of the full investigation: According to a later analysis, one platform produced both the 110 or so validation repertoires and the 666 repertoires of the first cohort. The study aimed to test whether cataloging public T cell receptors could reveal signatures of past pathogen exposure. Along with the roughly 670-subject first cohort, a separate validation cohort of more than 90 different subjects was used. To predict cytomegalovirus infection status, the study combined high-throughput TCR immunosequencing, statistical association of individual TCRs with disease status, and machine learning.

The germline V and J ends show losses of 5 bases and 5 bases respectively, and no gene match explains 7 bases of the junction. The germline V gene (reference sequence) provides CDR1 MNHEY and CDR2 SMNVEV. The CDR3 starts with the cysteine, ends with the phenylalanine, and has 16 residues. The DNA shown is the 48-base CDR3, in frame from base 1. On the study overall, not on this receptor specifically: The authors suggested that the approach could potentially be extended to other disease states and immunological phenotypes. Cytomegalovirus status was reported to be diagnosed by the classifier with high specificity and sensitivity in both the original and validation cohorts. While some public TCRs were present in many individuals, most TCR sequences turned up only very rarely across donors. Three of the identified cytomegalovirus-associated TCR beta chains were confirmed in vitro to be specific for cytomegalovirus antigens. A later analysis had no HLA typing for the validation cohort, so co-occurrence there was scored across all 130 or so repertoires. A later analysis found that TCRs clustered in the first cohort also tended to co-occur in the approximately 120 validation repertoires, with 94% of cluster scores above 0. A total of 164 TCR beta chains were listed by the study as associated with cytomegalovirus.

To prepare the library, the immunoSEQ multiplex PCR assay was applied. The authors' analysis ran thus. A statistical classification framework was built to diagnose cytomegalovirus status from the catalog of TCR beta chain sequences. In its TCRdb copy, this immuneACCESS table keeps in-frame sequences only and misses some clones. Where compared with another copy, unresolved V genes explain less than half of these, and the others have no known cause. Clone size and V and J calls were adopted from that table, with D and trimming inferred from the DNA. The sample data list fewer than 90,000 clones, and 90% to 95% of these were observed just once. The top ten constitute around 2.1% of the sample. The donors belonged to the validation cohort of under 150 subjects, which was separate from the approximately 700-subject first cohort.

This receptor was taken from a young woman in good health and CMV-seronegative. The receptor chain draws on TRBV27 and TRBJ1-5, with 12 bases in between that match TRBD1. Sequences were obtained from PBMCs. The DNA is TGTGCCAGCAGTGCATGGGACAGGGGGCCGGATCAGCCCCAGCATTTT. This translates into CASSAWDRGPDQPQHF.